This T cell receptor (beta chain) was recovered during a study of T cell responses to AZD1222 COVID-19 vaccine. The study, taken as a whole, reports: Donors were chiefly white British, with a greater number of females, and clonal diversity was perhaps underestimated. Increased Spike-specific TCR breadth and depth were observed after two AZD1222 doses. It was only after the peak T cell response that any repertoires were sampled.

A note on this clone: Its antigen is unknown.

Using immunoSEQ multiplex PCR, the repertoire was profiled, and TCRdb retains in-frame clones only, with some absent. The sample includes approximately 150,000 clones, around 87% seen only once; the top ten take approximately 4.5%. V lost 1 base and J 1 base, leaving 5 bases between the germline ends. The CDR3 has 13 residues. Germline assignment: CDR1 SGHKS and CDR2 YYEKEE (reference sequence). The chain is built from TRBV5-5 and TRBJ1-1, with unresolved D. The specimen was peripheral blood, collected 28 days after the second AZD1222 dose. The clonotype comes from an adult who received the AZD1222 COVID-19 vaccine. As DNA, the CDR3 is TGTGCCAGCAGCTTGTGGGGGAACACTGAAGCTTTCTTT. It specifies CASSLWGNTEAFF.